The rows below give T cell receptor beta chains drawn from one sample of a study of CD8 T cells in Susac syndrome. TCRdb itself ran the immunoSEQ multiplex PCR reads through MiXCR, one entry per CDR3 protein. The sample lists 90,000 to 150,000 distinct CDR3 sequences, 85% to 95% occurring once. The source material was CD4+ T cells from PBMCs. Every receptor here comes from a human donor with multiple sclerosis. The CDR3 runs from the conserved cysteine through the conserved F or W. D genes are given only for firm matches.

j_call	v_call	d_call	cdr3_aa
TRBJ1-2	TRBV7-9	.	CASSESGLNYGYTF
TRBJ2-3	TRBV12-3/TRBV12-4	.	CASSPTADTQYF
TRBJ1-5	TRBV2	.	CASSDARRDQPQHF
TRBJ2-2	TRBV12-3/TRBV12-4	.	CASSWGGGAGTGELFF
TRBJ2-3	TRBV5-6	TRBD2	CASSFPGTSGGASTDTQYF
TRBJ2-5	TRBV6-1	TRBD2	CASSPGVAGGRRETQYF
TRBJ1-6	TRBV25-1	.	CASRDSLGNSPLHF
TRBJ1-2	TRBV6-2/TRBV6-3	.	CASSYLPNGYGYTF
TRBJ2-5	TRBV3-1	TRBD2	CASSQASGGETQYF
TRBJ1-2	TRBV2	.	CASSDAQGMHNYGYTF
TRBJ2-7	TRBV5-6	.	CASSLGTREPGEQYF
TRBJ1-2	TRBV5-6	TRBD1	CASSITQTGGTGGYTF
TRBJ1-2	TRBV27	.	CASSFINYGYTF
TRBJ1-5	TRBV2	.	CASRDSNQPQHF
TRBJ2-2	TRBV3-1	TRBD2	CASSQGSGGRNTGELFF
TRBJ1-4	TRBV15	.	CATSRASNEKLFF
TRBJ2-3	TRBV7-8	TRBD1	CASSPRQGYTDTQYF
TRBJ2-3	TRBV7-2	.	CASSLGTQNTQYF
TRBJ2-6	TRBV5-4	.	CASSPSASGANVLTF
TRBJ2-2	TRBV6-1	.	CASSVVQSTNTGELFF
TRBJ2-7	TRBV6-5	.	CASTLLFQGGYEQYF
TRBJ2-3	TRBV5-6	TRBD1	CASSSNGQGKDTQYF
TRBJ2-1	TRBV5-4	.	CASSLDNEQFF
TRBJ2-7	TRBV4-2	.	CASSRTPGDIIYEQYF
TRBJ2-3	TRBV19	.	CASSTGAPIRNTDTQYF
TRBJ1-1	TRBV18	.	CASSPTGTEAFF
TRBJ1-4	TRBV6-5	.	CASSYDEGYNEKLFF
TRBJ2-2	TRBV2	.	CAGSSGQTNTGELFF
TRBJ2-3	TRBV30	TRBD1	CAWSPGQKADTQYF
TRBJ2-7	TRBV19	.	CASRSGQPNYEQYF
TRBJ2-1	TRBV20-1	TRBD2	CSARDPRLASNDEQFF
TRBJ2-2	TRBV7-3	TRBD2	CASSPTSGGSNTGELFF
TRBJ2-5	TRBV6-5	.	CASSRGRTQETQYF
TRBJ2-1	TRBV3-1	TRBD1	CASTGGARNEQFF
TRBJ2-3	TRBV7-9	.	CASSPLGDTQYF
TRBJ1-2	TRBV4-1	.	CASSQDSANYGYTF
TRBJ1-6	TRBV14	.	CASSQDLGSPLHF
TRBJ2-7	TRBV3-1	.	CASSQDLREGHEQYF
TRBJ2-1	TRBV6-1	TRBD2	CASSHPRGSQGNEQFF
TRBJ2-7	TRBV19	TRBD2	CASSIVIGGGSEQYF
TRBJ1-4	TRBV6-5	.	CASSWGPGEEKLFF
TRBJ2-3	TRBV5-4	.	CASSLAQHEDTQYF
TRBJ1-1	TRBV7-3	.	CARSRYTEAFF
TRBJ2-1	TRBV6-5	.	CASSYSTSNPNEQFF
TRBJ1-1	TRBV30	.	CAWSVFRETEVFF
TRBJ2-2	TRBV6-5	.	CASSSGTINTGELFF
TRBJ1-1	TRBV5-4	.	CASSLAQNTEAFF
TRBJ2-3	TRBV15	TRBD1	CATSTRTGGEDTQYF
TRBJ2-5	TRBV30	TRBD1	CAWSPGQLRQETQYF
TRBJ2-5	TRBV29-1	.	CSVYKVEETQYF
TRBJ2-3	TRBV3-1	.	CASSQGFGMDTQYF